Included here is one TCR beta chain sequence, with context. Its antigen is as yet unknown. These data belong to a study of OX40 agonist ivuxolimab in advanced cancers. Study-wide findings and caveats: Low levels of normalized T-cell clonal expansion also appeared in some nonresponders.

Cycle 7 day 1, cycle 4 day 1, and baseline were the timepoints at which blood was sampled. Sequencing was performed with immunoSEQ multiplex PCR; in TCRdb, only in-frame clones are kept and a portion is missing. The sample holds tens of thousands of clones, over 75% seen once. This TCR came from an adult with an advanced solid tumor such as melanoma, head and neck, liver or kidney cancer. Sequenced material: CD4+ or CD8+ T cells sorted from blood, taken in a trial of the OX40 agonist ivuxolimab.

CDR3 in amino acids: CASSPRTSGSLGYNEQFF. In DNA form, the CDR3 reads TGTGCCAGCTCCCCCAGGACTAGCGGGAGTTTGGGATACAATGAGCAGTTCTTC. The chain recombines TRBV27 with TRBJ2-1; 13 nucleotides align to TRBD2. This CDR3 spans 18 amino acids. Losses at the gene ends were 8 bases for V and 4 bases for J; bases not matched to a gene: 14. Looked up from germline, CDR1 is MNHEY and CDR2 is SMNVEV (reference sequence).